These 21 T cell receptor beta chains came from one sample sequenced in a study of blood T cell repertoires in COVID-19. Sequencing was performed with immunoSEQ multiplex PCR; in TCRdb, only in-frame clones are kept and a portion is missing. The sample records about 190,000 clones, roughly 82% being singletons. The specimen sequenced was peripheral blood. The receptors were sampled from a woman aged 60-75 years with COVID-19, enrolled during active disease.

V usage is TRBV27 and J usage is TRBJ1-6; D not resolved. The CDR3 has 13 residues. Germline values: CDR1 MNHEY, CDR2 SMNVEV (reference sequence). V lost 5 bases and J lost 3, with 5 bases in between. In DNA form, the CDR3 reads TGTGCCAGCAGTCTAGACTATAATTCACCCCTCCACTTT. It specifies CASSLDYNSPLHF.

This clone came up once. The V call is TRBV6-4, the J call TRBJ2-3; D is undetermined. V lost 2 bases and J 6 bases, leaving 15 bases between the germline ends. Germline V gives CDR1 MRHNA, CDR2 SNTAGT. This CDR3 comprises 15 residues. The DNA for the CDR3 is TGTGCCAGCAGTGACATAGTCGGTCCCGCGGATACGCAGTATTTT. Encoded protein: CASSDIVGPADTQYF.

V usage is TRBV5-4 and J usage is TRBJ1-1; D possibly corresponds to TRBD1 (6 bases). The germline V gene has CDR1 SGHNT and CDR2 YYREEE (reference sequence). This CDR3 contains 14 residues. V was cut by 6 bases and J by 1 base, with 13 bases left in between. The CDR3 DNA follows: TGTGCCAGCACCGAACGGACAGCGAACACTGAAGCTTTCTTT. Residues: CASTERTANTEAFF. Using reference TRBV5-4 and TRBJ1-1 for the parts outside the CDR3, the full variable domain is ETGVTQSPTHLIKTRGQQVTLRCSSQSGHNTVSWYQQALGQGPQFIFQYYREEENGRGNFPPRFSGLQFPNYSSELNVNALELDDSALYLCASTERTANTEAFFGQGTRLTVV.

CDR3 amino acids: CASSHSGQPYEQYF. In nucleotides, the CDR3 is TGTGCCAGCAGCCACTCCGGACAGCCCTACGAGCAGTACTTC. The chain has TRBV14 and TRBJ2-7, with D perhaps TRBD1 (6 bases). This CDR3 has 14 residues. Germline V CDR1 and CDR2: SGHDN, FVKESK. Trimming cost V 3 bases and J 2 bases, with 11 bases left between them.

V gene TRBV2 combines with J gene TRBJ1-1; no clear D. The ends were cut back, 2 bases at V and 9 bases at J, with 4 bases in the middle. Germline CDR1 is SNHLY and CDR2 is FYNNEI. This CDR3 contains 10 residues. The DNA of the CDR3 is TGTGCCAGCAGTGAAAACAAAGCTTTCTTT. This sequence encodes CASSENKAFF.

The gene calls are TRBV18 and TRBJ2-5, with D maybe TRBD2 (5 bases). Germline loops: CDR1 KGHSH, CDR2 LQKENI. The CDR3 totals 14 residues. V gave up 0 bases and J gave up 5 bases, with 10 bases separating them. The CDR3 reads CASSPPLAGETQYF. CDR3 bases: TGTGCCAGCTCACCACCCCTAGCCGGGGAGACCCAGTACTTC.

This chain uses TRBV6-6 with TRBJ1-4; D is ambiguous. V lost 5 bases to trimming and J lost 10 bases, with 8 bases between them. The CDR3 consists of 11 residues. The germline V gene has CDR1 MNHNY and CDR2 SVGAGI (reference sequence). CDR3 region: CASSAPGKLFF. Here the CDR3 DNA reads TGTGCCAGCAGTGCTCCGGGAAAACTGTTTTTT.

The chain links TRBV15 to TRBJ1-2; a weak D match, TRBD1 (5 bases). Germline CDR1 is LNHNV and CDR2 is YYDKDF (reference sequence). CDR3 length: 13 amino acids. The V gene lost 3 bases and the J gene lost 7 bases, with 12 bases spanning the gap. This CDR3 reads CATSRDKLAGYTF. The CDR3 DNA reads as TGTGCCACCAGCAGGGACAAGTTGGCTGGCTACACCTTC.

This clone has just one count. The chain couples TRBV27 to TRBJ2-5; 7 bases line up with TRBD1. The CDR3 runs 14 residues. Trimming removed 7 bases from V and 7 bases from J; junction bases left unmatched: 12. CDR1 and CDR2 (germline): MNHEY, SMNVEV (reference sequence). The CDR3: CASKTGALTRTQYF. CDR3 in DNA: TGTGCCAGCAAAACAGGGGCCCTAACTAGGACCCAGTACTTC.

The chain links TRBV12-3 or TRBV12-4 to TRBJ1-6; D remains unclear. The CDR3 contains 13 residues. V was cut by 0 bases and J by 8 bases, with 5 bases left in between. CDR3 nucleotides: TGTGCCAGCAGTTTAGCGAGGGATTCACCCCTCCACTTT. It encodes CASSLARDSPLHF.

CDR3 nucleotide sequence: TGTGCCTGGAGTGCCCTTTCTGCGGCCTACAATGAGCAGTTCTTC. This codes for CAWSALSAAYNEQFF. The rearrangement uses TRBV30 and TRBJ2-1; D uncertain. Germline CDR1 GTSNPN, CDR2 SVGIG (reference sequence). This CDR3 spans 15 amino acids. Trimming stripped 1 base from V and 2 bases from J, with 12 bases between.

This clone has only a few counts. The chain carries TRBV9 and TRBJ2-3; 13 nucleotides line up with TRBD2. Trimming cost V 3 bases and J 0 bases; bases outside gene matches: 10. CDR1 is SGDLS and CDR2 is YYNGEE in the germline V gene. The CDR3 extends over 19 amino acids. CDR3 sequence: CASSARLAGGGPSTDTQYF. CDR3 nucleotide sequence: TGTGCCAGCAGCGCCCGACTAGCGGGGGGCGGACCTAGCACAGATACGCAGTATTTT. Full variable domain (outside the CDR3, taken from reference TRBV9 and TRBJ2-3): DSGVTQTPKHLITATGQRVTLRCSPRSGDLSVYWYQQSLDQGLQFLIQYYNGEERAKGNILERFSAQQFPDLHSELNLSSLELGDSALYFCASSARLAGGGPSTDTQYFGPGTRLTVL.

The genes are TRBV5-5 and TRBJ1-6; tentatively, D is TRBD1 (5 bases). Trimming took off 7 bases at V and 9 bases at J, with 20 bases between the two ends. Per the germline V gene, CDR1 is SGHKS and CDR2 is YYEKEE (reference sequence). This CDR3 is built from 15 residues. Here the CDR3 DNA reads TGTGCCAGCGTTGCCTCGGCAGGGTCGGCTTCACCCCTCCACTTT. Protein sequence: CASVASAGSASPLHF. The variable domain in full, completed from reference TRBV5-5 and TRBJ1-6, reads DAGVTQSPTHLIKTRGQQVTLRCSPISGHKSVSWYQQVLGQGPQFIFQYYEKEERGRGNFPDRFSARQFPNYSSELNVNALLLGDSALYLCASVASAGSASPLHFGNGTRLTVT.

The V and J genes are TRBV12-3 or TRBV12-4 and TRBJ1-1; D call uncertain. The V and J ends lost 6 bases and 4 bases respectively, with 12 bases between them. The CDR3 spans 13 residues. The CDR3 loop is CASRVRSSTEAFF. The CDR3 DNA is TGTGCCAGCAGGGTACGGTCGAGCACTGAAGCTTTCTTT.

CDR3: CASSRSGTGLWEQYF. The CDR3 DNA reads as TGTGCCAGCAGCCGCTCGGGGACAGGGCTTTGGGAGCAGTACTTC. The chain recombines TRBV6-5 with TRBJ2-7; 9 bases are shared with TRBD1. Germline CDR1 reads MNHEY; CDR2 reads SVGAGI. J gave up 7 bases and V 6 bases, and 13 bases lay outside the gene matches. The CDR3 loop spans 15 amino acids.

The V gene is TRBV18, the J gene TRBJ2-6, with unresolved D. The V gene lost 4 bases and the J gene lost 0 bases, with 10 bases spanning the gap. Germline V gene sequence: CDR1 KGHSH, CDR2 LQKENI. The CDR3 spans 16 residues. The CDR3 DNA sequence: TGTGCCAGCTCACTTACAGTCTCCTCTGGGGCCAACGTCCTGACTTTC. This translates into CASSLTVSSGANVLTF.

The rearrangement links TRBV7-8 to TRBJ2-2, with D maybe TRBD1 (6 bases). This CDR3 has 16 residues. V lost 3 bases, J lost 3 bases, and 14 bases lay in between. Germline CDR1 is SGHVS and CDR2 is FQNEAQ. The CDR3 region is CASSLPDDRHTGELFF. The CDR3 coding sequence is TGTGCCAGCAGCTTGCCTGATGACAGGCACACCGGGGAGCTGTTTTTT.

This clone occurred a few times. The rearrangement links TRBV25-1 to TRBJ2-1; TRBD2 matches 8 bases. Germline V gives CDR1 MGHDK, CDR2 SYGVNS. Trimming cost V 6 bases and J 2 bases; bases outside gene matches: 6. The CDR3 runs 15 residues. CDR3: CASSPTSGTYNEQFF. DNA of the CDR3: TGTGCCAGCAGCCCCACTAGCGGAACCTACAATGAGCAGTTCTTC.

The chain uses TRBV7-8 and TRBJ2-2; a weak D match, TRBD2 (6 bases). Germline V gives CDR1 SGHVS, CDR2 FQNEAQ. The CDR3 length is 17 residues. Trimming took off 5 bases at V and 0 bases at J, with 16 bases between the two ends. The CDR3 bases are TGTGCCAGCAGCGTAACCCGGGGACTCTCGAACACCGGGGAGCTGTTTTTT. Its protein is CASSVTRGLSNTGELFF. Together with reference TRBV7-8 and TRBJ2-2, the CDR3 gives the full variable domain: GAGVSQSPRYKVAKRGQDVALRCDPISGHVSLFWYQQALGQGPEFLTYFQNEAQLDKSGLPSDRFFAERPEGSVSTLKIQRTQQEDSAVYLCASSVTRGLSNTGELFFGEGSRLTVL.

The chain joins TRBV5-4 to TRBJ2-7, with TRBD1 matching over 7 bases. The CDR3 extends over 15 amino acids. Looked up from germline, CDR1 is SGHNT and CDR2 is YYREEE (reference sequence). Trimming removed 1 base from V and 2 bases from J; junction bases left unmatched: 6. As DNA, the CDR3 is TGTGCCAGCAGCTTGTTTCGACAGGGTCCCTACGAGCAGTACTTC. Protein product: CASSLFRQGPYEQYF.

V and J are TRBV5-4 and TRBJ1-4; 8 bases match TRBD1. CDR3 length equals 15 residues. J lost 7 bases, V lost 0 bases, and 5 bases had no gene match. Per germline, CDR1 SGHNT and CDR2 YYREEE (reference sequence). The CDR3 DNA sequence: TGTGCCAGCAGCTTGGCCGGAGGACAGGGTGAAAAACTGTTTTTT. Translated, it gives CASSLAGGQGEKLFF.